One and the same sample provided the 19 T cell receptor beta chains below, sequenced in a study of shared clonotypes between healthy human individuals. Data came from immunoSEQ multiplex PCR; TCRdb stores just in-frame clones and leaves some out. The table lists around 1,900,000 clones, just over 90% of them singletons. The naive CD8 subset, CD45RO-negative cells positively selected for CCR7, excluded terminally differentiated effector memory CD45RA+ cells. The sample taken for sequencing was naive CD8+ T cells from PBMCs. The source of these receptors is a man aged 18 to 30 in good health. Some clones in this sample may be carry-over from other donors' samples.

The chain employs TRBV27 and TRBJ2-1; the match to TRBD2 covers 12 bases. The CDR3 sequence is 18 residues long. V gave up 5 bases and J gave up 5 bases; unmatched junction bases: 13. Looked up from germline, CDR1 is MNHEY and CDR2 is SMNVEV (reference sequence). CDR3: CASSPRLAGEGKDNEQFF. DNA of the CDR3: TGTGCCAGCAGTCCCCGACTAGCGGGAGAAGGAAAGGACAATGAGCAGTTCTTC.

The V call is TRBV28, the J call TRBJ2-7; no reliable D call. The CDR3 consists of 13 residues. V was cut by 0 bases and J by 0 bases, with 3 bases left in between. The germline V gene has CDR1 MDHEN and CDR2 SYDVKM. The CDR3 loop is CASSLWASYEQYF. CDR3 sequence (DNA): TGTGCCAGCAGTTTATGGGCCTCCTACGAGCAGTACTTC.

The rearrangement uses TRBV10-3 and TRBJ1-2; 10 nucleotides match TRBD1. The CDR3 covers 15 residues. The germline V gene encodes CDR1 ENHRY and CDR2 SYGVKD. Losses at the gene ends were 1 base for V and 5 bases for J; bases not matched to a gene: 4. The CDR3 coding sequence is TGTGCCATCAGTGAGTTCCCGGGACAGGGGTATGGCTACACCTTC. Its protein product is CAISEFPGQGYGYTF.

The CDR3 region is CASRQLEGDTQYF. DNA for the CDR3: TGCGCCAGCAGGCAACTAGAGGGAGATACGCAGTATTTT. The chain has TRBV4-1 and TRBJ2-3; tentatively, D is TRBD2 (5 bases). The V and J ends lost 6 bases and 5 bases respectively, with 12 bases between them. The germline CDR1 and CDR2 sequences are MGHRA and YSYEKL. The CDR3 has 13 amino acids.

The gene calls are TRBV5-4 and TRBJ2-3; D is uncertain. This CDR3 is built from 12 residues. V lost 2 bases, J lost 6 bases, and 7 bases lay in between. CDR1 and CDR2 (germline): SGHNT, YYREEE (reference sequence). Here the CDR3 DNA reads TGTGCCAGCAGCTTCGACGAGGATACGCAGTATTTT. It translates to CASSFDEDTQYF.

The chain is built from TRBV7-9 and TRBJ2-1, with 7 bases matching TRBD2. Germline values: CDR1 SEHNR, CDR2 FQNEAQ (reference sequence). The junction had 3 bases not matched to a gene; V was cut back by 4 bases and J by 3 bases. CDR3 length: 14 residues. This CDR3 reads CASSSSGNYNEQFF. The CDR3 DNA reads TGTGCCAGCAGCTCTAGCGGAAACTACAATGAGCAGTTCTTC.

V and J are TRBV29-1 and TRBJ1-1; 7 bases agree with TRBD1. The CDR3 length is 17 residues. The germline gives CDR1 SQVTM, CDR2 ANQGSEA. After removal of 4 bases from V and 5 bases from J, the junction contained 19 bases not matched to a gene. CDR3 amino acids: CSVAGGRTGPLSTEAFF. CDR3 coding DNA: TGCAGCGTTGCGGGTGGTCGGACAGGTCCTCTAAGTACTGAAGCTTTCTTT.

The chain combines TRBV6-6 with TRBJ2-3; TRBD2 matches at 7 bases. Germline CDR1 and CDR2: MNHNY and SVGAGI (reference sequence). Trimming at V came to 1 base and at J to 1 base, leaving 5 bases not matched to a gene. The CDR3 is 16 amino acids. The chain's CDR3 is CASSYLGLAGTDTQYF. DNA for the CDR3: TGTGCCAGCAGTTACTTAGGGCTAGCGGGCACAGATACGCAGTATTTT.

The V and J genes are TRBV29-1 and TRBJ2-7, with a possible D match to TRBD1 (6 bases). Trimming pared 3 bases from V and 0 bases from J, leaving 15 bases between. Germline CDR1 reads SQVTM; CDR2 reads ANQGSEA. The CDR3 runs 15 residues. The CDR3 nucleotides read TGCAGCGTTGAGACCGCCGGGACACCCTCCTACGAGCAGTACTTC. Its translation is CSVETAGTPSYEQYF.

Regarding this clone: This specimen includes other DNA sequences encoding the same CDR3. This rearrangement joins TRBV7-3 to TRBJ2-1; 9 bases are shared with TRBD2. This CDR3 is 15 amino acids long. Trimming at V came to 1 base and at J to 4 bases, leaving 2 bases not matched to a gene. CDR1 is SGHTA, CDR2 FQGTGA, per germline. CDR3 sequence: CASSLNSGRYNEQFF. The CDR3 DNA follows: TGTGCCAGCAGCTTAAACAGCGGGAGGTACAATGAGCAGTTCTTC.

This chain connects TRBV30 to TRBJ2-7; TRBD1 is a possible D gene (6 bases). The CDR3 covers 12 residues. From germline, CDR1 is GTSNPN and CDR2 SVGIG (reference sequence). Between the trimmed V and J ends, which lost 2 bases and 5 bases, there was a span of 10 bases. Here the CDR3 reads CAWSWGLDEQYF. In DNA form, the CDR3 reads TGTGCCTGGAGTTGGGGGCTCGACGAGCAGTACTTC.

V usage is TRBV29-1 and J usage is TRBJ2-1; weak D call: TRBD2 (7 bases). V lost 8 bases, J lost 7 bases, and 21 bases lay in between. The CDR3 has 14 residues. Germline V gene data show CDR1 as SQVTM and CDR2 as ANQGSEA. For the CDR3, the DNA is TGCAGCTCAGCCTGGGGGGCGGGAGTTAATGAGCAGTTCTTC. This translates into CSSAWGAGVNEQFF.

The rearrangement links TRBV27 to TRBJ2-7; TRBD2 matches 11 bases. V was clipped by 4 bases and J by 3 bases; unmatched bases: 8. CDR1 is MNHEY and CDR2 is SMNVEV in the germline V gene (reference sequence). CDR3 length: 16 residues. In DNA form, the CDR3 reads TGTGCCAGCAGTTCAAAACTAGCGGGAGAGATCTACGAGCAGTACTTC. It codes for CASSSKLAGEIYEQYF.

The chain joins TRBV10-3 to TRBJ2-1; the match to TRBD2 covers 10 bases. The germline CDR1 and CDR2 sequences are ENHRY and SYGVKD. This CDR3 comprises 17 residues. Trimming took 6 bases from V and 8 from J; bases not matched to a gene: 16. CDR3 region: CAISDPPEREGHYEQFF. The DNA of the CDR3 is TGTGCCATCAGCGACCCCCCGGAGCGGGAGGGCCACTATGAGCAGTTCTTC.

CDR3 residues: CASSARTNPYEQYF. CDR3 in DNA: TGTGCCAGCAGCGCCAGGACTAATCCCTACGAGCAGTACTTC. The rearrangement uses TRBV11-2 and TRBJ2-7; possibly TRBD2 for D (6 bases). The CDR3 has 14 amino acids. Germline values: CDR1 SGHAT, CDR2 FQNNGV. Trimming took 5 bases from V and 2 from J, leaving 13 bases between them.

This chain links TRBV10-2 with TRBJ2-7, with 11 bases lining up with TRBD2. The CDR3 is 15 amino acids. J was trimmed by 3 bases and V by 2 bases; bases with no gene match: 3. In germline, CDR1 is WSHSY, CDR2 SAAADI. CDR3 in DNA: TGCGCCAGCAGTGAGGGGACTAGCGGATTCTACGAGCAGTACTTC. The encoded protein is CASSEGTSGFYEQYF.

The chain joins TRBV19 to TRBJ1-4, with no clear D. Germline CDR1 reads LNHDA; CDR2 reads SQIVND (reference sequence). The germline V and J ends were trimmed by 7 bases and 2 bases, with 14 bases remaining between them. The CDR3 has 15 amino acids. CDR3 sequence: CASTSRDSTNEKLFF. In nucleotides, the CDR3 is TGTGCCAGTACCTCACGGGATTCGACTAATGAAAAACTGTTTTTT.

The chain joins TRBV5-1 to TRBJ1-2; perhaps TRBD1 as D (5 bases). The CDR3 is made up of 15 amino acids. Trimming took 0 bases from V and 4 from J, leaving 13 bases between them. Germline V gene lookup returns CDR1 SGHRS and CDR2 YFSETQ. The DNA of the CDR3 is TGCGCCAGCAGCTTGGGGCAGGGTATTGCCTATGGCTACACCTTC. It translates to CASSLGQGIAYGYTF.

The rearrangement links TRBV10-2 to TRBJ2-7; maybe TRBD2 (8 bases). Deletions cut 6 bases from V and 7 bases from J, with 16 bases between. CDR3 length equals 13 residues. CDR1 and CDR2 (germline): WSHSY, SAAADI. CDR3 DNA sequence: TGCGCCAGCAGGAACAGGGGACTAGAAGAGCAGTACTTC. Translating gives CASRNRGLEEQYF.